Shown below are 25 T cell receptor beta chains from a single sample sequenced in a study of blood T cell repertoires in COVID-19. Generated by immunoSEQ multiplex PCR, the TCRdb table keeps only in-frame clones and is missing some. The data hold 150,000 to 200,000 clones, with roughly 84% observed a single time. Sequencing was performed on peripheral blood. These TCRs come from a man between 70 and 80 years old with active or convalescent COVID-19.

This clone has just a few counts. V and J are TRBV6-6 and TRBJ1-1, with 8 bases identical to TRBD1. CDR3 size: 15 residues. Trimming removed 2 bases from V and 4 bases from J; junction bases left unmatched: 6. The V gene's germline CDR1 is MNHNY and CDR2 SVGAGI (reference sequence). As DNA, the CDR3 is TGTGCCAGCAGTTACGGCAGGGGGCCCGGCACTGAAGCTTTCTTT. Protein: CASSYGRGPGTEAFF.

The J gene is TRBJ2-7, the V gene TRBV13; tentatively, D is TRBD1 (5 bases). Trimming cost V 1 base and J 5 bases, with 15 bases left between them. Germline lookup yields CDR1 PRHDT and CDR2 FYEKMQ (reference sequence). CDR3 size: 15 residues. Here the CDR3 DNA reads TGTGCCAGCAGCTTAGAGGGTCAGGGATTCGACGAGCAGTACTTC. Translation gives CASSLEGQGFDEQYF.

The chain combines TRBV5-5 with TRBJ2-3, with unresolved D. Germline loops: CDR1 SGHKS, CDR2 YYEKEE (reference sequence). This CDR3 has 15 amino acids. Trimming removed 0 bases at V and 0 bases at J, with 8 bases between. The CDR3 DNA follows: TGTGCCAGCAGCTTGGTTAGCTTTAGCACAGATACGCAGTATTTT. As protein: CASSLVSFSTDTQYF.

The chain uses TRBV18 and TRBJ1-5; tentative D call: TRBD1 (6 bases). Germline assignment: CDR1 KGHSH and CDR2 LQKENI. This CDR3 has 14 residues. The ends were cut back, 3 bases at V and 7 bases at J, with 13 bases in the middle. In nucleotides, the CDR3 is TGTGCCAGCTCACCTGGGACGGGGGGCCAGCCCCAGCATTTT. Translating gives CASSPGTGGQPQHF.

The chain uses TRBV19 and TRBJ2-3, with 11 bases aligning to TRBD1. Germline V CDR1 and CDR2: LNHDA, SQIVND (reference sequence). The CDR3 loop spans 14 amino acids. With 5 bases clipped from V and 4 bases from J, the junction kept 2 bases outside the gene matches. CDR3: CASSRTGGADTQYF. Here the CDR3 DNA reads TGTGCCAGTAGTCGGACAGGGGGCGCAGATACGCAGTATTTT.

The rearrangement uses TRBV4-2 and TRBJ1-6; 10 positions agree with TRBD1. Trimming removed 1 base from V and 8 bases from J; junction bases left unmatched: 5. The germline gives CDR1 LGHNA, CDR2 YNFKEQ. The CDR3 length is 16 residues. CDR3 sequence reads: CASSQVYGTGDSPLHF. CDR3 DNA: TGTGCCAGCAGCCAAGTCTACGGGACAGGGGATTCACCCCTCCACTTT.

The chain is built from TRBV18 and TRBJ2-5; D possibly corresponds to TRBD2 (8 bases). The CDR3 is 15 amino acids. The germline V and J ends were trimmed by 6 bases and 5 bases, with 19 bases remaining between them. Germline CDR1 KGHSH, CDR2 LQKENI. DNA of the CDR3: TGTGCCAGCTCGCCTACCGGGAGGGGGCCCGAGACCCAGTACTTC. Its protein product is CASSPTGRGPETQYF.

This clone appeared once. The CDR3 bases are TGTGCCAGCAGCACCAGCCTCGGGACACACGAGCAGTACTTC. It codes for CASSTSLGTHEQYF. V usage is TRBV7-2 and J usage is TRBJ2-7, with D possibly matching TRBD1 (6 bases). V lost 5 bases and J 5 bases, leaving 16 bases between the germline ends. CDR1 and CDR2 (germline): SGHTA, FQGNSA. This CDR3 region has 14 residues.

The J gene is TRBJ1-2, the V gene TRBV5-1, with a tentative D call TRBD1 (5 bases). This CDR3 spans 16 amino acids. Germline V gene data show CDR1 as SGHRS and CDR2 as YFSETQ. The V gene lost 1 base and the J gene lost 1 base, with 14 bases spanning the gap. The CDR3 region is CASSLRQGALNYGYTF. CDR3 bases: TGCGCCAGCAGCTTGAGGCAGGGCGCCCTTAACTATGGCTACACCTTC.

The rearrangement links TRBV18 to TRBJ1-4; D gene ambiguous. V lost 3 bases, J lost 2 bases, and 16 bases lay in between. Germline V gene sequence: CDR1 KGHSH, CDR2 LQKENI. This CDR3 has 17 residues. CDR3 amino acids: CASSPDTVRVTNEKLFF. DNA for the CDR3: TGTGCCAGCTCACCGGATACGGTGAGGGTCACTAATGAAAAACTGTTTTTT.

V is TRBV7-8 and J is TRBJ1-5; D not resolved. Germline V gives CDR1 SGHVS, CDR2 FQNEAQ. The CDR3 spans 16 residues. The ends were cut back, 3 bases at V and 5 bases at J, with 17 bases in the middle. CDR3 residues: CASSFSVTRVDQPQHF. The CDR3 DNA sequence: TGTGCCAGCAGCTTTTCGGTGACACGAGTTGATCAGCCCCAGCATTTT.

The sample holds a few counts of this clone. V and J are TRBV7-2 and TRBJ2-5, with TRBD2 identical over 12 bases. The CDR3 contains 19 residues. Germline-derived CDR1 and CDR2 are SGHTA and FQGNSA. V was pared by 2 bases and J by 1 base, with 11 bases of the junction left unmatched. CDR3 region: CASSLRREKLAGGQETQYF. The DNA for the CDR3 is TGTGCCAGCAGCTTACGGCGTGAGAAACTAGCGGGAGGCCAAGAGACCCAGTACTTC. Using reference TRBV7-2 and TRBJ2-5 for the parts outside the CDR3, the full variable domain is GAGVSQSPSNKVTEKGKDVELRCDPISGHTALYWYRQSLGQGLEFLIYFQGNSAPDKSGLPSDRFSAERTGGSVSTLTIQRTQQEDSAVYLCASSLRREKLAGGQETQYFGPGTRLLVL.

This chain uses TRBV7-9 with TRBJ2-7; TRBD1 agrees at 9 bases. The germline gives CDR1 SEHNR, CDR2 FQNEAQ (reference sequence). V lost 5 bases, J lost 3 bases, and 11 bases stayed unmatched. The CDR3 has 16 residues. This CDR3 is CASSPQGTGKFYEQYF. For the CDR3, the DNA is TGTGCCAGCAGCCCCCAGGGGACAGGGAAATTCTACGAGCAGTACTTC.

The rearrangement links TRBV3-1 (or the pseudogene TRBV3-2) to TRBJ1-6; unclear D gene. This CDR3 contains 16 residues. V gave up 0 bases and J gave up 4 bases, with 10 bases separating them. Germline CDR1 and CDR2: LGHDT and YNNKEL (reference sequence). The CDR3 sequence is CASSQEDDGYNSPLHF. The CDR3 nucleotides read TGTGCCAGCAGCCAAGAGGATGACGGGTATAATTCACCCCTCCACTTT.

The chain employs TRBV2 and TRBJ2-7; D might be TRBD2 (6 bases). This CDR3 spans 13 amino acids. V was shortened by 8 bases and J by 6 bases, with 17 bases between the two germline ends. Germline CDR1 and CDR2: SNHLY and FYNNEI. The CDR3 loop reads CASARDRGAEQYF. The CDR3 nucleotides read TGTGCCAGCGCCCGGGACCGCGGGGCCGAGCAGTACTTC.

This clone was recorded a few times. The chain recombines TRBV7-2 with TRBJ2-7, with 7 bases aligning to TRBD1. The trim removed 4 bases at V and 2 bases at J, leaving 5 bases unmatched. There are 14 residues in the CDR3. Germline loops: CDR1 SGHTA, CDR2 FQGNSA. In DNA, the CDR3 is TGTGCCAGCAGCTGGGACAGATCGACCTACGAGCAGTACTTC. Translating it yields CASSWDRSTYEQYF.

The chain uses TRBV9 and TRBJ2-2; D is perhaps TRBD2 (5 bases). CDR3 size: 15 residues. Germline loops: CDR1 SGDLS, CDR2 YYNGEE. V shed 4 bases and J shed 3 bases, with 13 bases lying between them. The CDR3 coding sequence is TGTGCCAGCAGCCCCGTTAGCGCCGACACCGGGGAGCTGTTTTTT. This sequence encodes CASSPVSADTGELFF.

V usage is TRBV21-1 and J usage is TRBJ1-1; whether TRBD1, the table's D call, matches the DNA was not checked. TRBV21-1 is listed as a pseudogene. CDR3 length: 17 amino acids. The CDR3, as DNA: TGTGCCAGCAGCAACCCCGGGACAGTCGACATGAACACTGAAGCTTTCTTT. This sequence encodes CASSNPGTVDMNTEAFF.

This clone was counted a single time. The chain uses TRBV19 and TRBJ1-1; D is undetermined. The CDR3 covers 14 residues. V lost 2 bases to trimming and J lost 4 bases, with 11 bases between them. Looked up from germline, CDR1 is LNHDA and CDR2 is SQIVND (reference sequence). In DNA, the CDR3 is TGTGCCAGTAGTATAAGTCCGGGTATCACTGAAGCTTTCTTT. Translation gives CASSISPGITEAFF.

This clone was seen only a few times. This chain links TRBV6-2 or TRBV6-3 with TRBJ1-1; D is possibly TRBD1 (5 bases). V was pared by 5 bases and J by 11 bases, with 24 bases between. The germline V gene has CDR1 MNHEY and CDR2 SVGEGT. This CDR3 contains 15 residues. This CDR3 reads CASSTPGGVAFGAFF. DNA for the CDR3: TGTGCCAGCAGTACCCCGGGAGGGGTTGCCTTTGGCGCTTTCTTT.

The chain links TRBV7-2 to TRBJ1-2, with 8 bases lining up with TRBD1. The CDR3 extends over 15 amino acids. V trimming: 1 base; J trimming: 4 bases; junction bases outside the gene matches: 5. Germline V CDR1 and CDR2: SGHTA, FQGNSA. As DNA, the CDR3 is TGTGCCAGCAGCTTAGGACAGGGGATGGCCTATGGCTACACCTTC. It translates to CASSLGQGMAYGYTF.

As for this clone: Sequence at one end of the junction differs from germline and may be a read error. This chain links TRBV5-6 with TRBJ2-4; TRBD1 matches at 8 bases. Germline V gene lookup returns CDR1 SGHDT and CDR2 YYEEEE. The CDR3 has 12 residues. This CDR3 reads CASSTPDRVWDF. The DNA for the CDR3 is TGTGCCAGCAGCACCCCGGACAGGGTATGGGACTTC.

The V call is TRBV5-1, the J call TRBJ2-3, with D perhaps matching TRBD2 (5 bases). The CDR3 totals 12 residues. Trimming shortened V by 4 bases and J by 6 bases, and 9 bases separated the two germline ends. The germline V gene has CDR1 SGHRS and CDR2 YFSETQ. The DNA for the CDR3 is TGCGCCAGCAGCCCCCCGGGGGATACGCAGTATTTT. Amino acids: CASSPPGDTQYF.

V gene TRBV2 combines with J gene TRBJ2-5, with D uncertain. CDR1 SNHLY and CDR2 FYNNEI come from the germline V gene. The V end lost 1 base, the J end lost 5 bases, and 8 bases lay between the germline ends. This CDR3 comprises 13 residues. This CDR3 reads CASSEVVEETQYF. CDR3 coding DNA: TGTGCCAGCAGTGAAGTGGTGGAGGAGACCCAGTACTTC.

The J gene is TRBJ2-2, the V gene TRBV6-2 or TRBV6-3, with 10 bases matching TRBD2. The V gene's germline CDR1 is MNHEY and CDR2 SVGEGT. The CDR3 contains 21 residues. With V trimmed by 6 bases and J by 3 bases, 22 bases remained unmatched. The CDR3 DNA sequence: TGTGCCAGCAGCTCCGCCGTAAGGTTCGGAGCGGGAGGGAGTGACACCGGGGAGCTGTTTTTT. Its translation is CASSSAVRFGAGGSDTGELFF.